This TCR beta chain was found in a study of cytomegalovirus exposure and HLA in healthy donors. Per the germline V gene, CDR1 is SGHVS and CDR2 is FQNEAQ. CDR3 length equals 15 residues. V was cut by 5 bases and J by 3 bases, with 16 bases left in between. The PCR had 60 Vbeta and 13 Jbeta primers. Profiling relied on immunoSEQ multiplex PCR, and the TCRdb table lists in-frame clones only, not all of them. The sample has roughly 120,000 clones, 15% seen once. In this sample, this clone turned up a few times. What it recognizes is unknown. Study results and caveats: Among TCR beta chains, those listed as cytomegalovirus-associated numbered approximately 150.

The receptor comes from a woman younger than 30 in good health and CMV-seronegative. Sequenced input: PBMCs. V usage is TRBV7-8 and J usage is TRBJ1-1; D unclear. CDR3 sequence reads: CASSLGHIGDTEAFF. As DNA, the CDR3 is TGTGCCAGCAGCCTGGGTCATATAGGAGACACTGAAGCTTTCTTT.